This T cell receptor (beta chain) was sequenced in a study of spatial heterogeneity in lung cancer. The overall study: Within raw reads, each unique TCR and UMI combination appeared on average more than ten times. Study results and caveats: Resection blood, more than follow-up blood, showed ubiquitous expanded tumor TCRs.

Trimming took 7 bases from V and 7 from J; bases not matched to a gene: 18. The CDR3 runs to 16 residues. The germline gives CDR1 DFQATT, CDR2 SNEGSKA (reference sequence). This clonotype was observed at least ten times. Its matching antigen is unknown. Each molecule of TCR cDNA was tagged with one unique molecular identifier. Each CDR3 protein gets one entry after TCRdb re-called the 5' RACE reads with MiXCR. The data show tens of thousands of distinct CDR3 sequences, roughly 7% seen once. The time point was: sample taken at primary tumor resection. Researchers sequenced whole RNA taken from tumor, nontumor lung or frozen PBMC without sorting. Some 72 TRACERx patients with early, untreated non-small cell lung cancer donated samples.

This receptor was identified in a female donor with early-stage non-small cell lung cancer. The material was PBMCs, obtained at surgery. The chain carries TRBV20-1 and TRBJ2-4, with 8 bases aligning to TRBD2. CDR3 residues: CSGQVTGSGGANIQYF. The CDR3 DNA reads as TGCAGTGGTCAGGTTACGGGGAGCGGGGGAGCGAACATTCAGTACTTC.